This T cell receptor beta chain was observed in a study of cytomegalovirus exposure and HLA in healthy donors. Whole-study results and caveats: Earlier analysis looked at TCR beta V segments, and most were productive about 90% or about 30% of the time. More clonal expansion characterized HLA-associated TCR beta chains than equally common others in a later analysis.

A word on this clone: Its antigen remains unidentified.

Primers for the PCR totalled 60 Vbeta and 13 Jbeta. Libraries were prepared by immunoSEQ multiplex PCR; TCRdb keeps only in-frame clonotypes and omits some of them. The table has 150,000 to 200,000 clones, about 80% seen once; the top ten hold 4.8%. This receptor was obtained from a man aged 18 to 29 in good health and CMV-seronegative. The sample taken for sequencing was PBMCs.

Written as DNA, the CDR3 is TGCGCCAGCAGCAGACGGACGACAGGAGCGAACACCGGGGAGCTGTTTTTT. This gives the protein CASSRRTTGANTGELFF. The V call is TRBV5-1, the J call TRBJ2-2; weak D call: TRBD1 (6 bases). Germline assignment: CDR1 SGHRS and CDR2 YFSETQ. The CDR3 is 17 amino acids. Trimming cost V 4 bases and J 0 bases, with 16 bases left between them.